Described below is a single T cell receptor beta chain sequence and its context. The record originates from a study of beta chain features in type 1 diabetes. Isolated RNA was reverse transcribed in full, so expressed TCRB transcripts were sequenced. Here immunoSEQ multiplex PCR was the method, and the copy in TCRdb shows in-frame clones only, minus some. The repertoire holds more than 300,000 clones, with less than 15% as singletons. The junction had 5 bases not matched to a gene; V was cut back by 0 bases and J by 15 bases. This CDR3 is built from 11 residues. The germline CDR1 and CDR2 sequences are GTSNPN and SVGIG (reference sequence).

The chain uses TRBV30 and TRBJ2-1; TRBD2 agrees at 7 bases. The source is a woman aged 18-29 years in good health. Sequenced: naive CD4+ T cells from blood. The CDR3 reads CAWSVRGERFF. CDR3 nucleotides: TGTGCCTGGAGTGTACGGGGGGAACGGTTCTTC.